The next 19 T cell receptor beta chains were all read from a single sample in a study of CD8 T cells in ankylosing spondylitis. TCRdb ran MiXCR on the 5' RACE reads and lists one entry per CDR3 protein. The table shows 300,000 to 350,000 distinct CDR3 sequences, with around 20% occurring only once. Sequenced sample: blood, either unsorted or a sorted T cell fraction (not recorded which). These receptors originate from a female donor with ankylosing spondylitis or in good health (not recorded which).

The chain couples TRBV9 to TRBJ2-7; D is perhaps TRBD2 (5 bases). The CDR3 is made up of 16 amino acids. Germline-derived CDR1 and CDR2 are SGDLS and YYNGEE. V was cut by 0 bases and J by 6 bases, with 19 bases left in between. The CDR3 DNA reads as TGTGCCAGCAGCGTAGTTCCGGGAACTTCATCAAGCGAGCAGTACTTC. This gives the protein CASSVVPGTSSSEQYF.

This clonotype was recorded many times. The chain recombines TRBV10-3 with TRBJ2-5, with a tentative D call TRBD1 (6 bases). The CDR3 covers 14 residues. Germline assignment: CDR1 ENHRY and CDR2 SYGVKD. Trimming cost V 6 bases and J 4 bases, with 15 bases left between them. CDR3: CAIRREGGLETQYF. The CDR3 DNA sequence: TGTGCCATCAGGAGGGAAGGGGGTTTAGAGACCCAGTACTTC.

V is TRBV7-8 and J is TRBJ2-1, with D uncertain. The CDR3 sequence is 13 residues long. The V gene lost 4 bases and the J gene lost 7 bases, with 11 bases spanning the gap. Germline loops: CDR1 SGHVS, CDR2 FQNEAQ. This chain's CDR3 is CASSWRITNEQFF. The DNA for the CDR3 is TGTGCCAGCAGCTGGCGGATCACTAATGAGCAGTTCTTC.

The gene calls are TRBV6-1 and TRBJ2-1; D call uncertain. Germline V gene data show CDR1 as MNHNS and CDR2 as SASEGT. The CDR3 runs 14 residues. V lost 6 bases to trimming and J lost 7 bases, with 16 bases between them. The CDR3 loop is CASSPAAQKNEQFF. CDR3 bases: TGTGCCAGCAGCCCCGCCGCCCAAAAAAATGAGCAGTTCTTC.

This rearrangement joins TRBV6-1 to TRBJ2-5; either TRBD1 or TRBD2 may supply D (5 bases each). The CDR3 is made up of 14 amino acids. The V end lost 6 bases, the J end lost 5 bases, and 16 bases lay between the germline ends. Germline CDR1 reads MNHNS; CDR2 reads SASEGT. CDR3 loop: CASRASWGYETQYF. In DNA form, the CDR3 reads TGTGCCAGCAGAGCCTCTTGGGGGTACGAGACCCAGTACTTC.

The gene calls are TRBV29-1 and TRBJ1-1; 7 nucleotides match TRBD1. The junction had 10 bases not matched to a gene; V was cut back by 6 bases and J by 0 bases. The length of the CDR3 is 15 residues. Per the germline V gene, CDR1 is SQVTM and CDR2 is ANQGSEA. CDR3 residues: CSVRRGQNLNTEAFF. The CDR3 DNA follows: TGCAGCGTCCGACGGGGACAGAACTTGAACACTGAAGCTTTCTTT.

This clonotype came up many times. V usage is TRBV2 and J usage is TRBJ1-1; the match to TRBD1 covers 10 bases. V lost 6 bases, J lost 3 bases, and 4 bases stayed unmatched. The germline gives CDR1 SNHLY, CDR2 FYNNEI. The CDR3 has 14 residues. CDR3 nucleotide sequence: TGTGCCAGCAGCGGGACAGGGGTTTACACTGAAGCTTTCTTT. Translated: CASSGTGVYTEAFF.

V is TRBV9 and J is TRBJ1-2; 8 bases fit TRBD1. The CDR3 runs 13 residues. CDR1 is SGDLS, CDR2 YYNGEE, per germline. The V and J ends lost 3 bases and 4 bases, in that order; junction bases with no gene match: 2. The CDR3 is CASSAGTGYGYTF. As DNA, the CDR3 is TGTGCCAGCAGCGCCGGGACAGGCTATGGCTACACCTTC.

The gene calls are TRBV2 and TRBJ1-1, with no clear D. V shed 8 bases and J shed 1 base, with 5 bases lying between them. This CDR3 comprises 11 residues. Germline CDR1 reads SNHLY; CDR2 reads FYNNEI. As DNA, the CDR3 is TGTGCCAGCTACAGGAACACTGAAGCTTTCTTT. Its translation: CASYRNTEAFF.

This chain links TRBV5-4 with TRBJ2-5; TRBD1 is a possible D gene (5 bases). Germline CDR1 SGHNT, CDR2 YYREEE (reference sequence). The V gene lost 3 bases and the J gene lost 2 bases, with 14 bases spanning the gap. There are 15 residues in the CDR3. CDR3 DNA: TGTGCCAGCAGCTCGGCGACAGCGCTTCAAGAGACCCAGTACTTC. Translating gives CASSSATALQETQYF.

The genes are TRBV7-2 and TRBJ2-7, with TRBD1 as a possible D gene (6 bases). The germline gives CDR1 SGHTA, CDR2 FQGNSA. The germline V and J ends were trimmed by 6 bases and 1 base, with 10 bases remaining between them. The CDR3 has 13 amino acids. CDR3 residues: CASSAGTSYEQYF. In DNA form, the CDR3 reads TGTGCCAGCAGTGCTGGGACATCCTACGAGCAGTACTTC.

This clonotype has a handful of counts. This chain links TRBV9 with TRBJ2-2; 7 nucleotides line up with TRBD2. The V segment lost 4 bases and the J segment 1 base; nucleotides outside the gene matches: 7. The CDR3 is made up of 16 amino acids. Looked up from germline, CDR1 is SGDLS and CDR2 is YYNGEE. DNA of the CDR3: TGTGCCAGCAGCCCAGGGCTAGCGGAGAACACCGGGGAGCTGTTTTTT. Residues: CASSPGLAENTGELFF.

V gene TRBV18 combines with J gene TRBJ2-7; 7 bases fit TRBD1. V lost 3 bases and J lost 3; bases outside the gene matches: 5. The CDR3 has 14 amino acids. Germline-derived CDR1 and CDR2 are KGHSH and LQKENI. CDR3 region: CASSPGTVGYEQYF. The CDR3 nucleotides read TGTGCCAGCTCACCTGGGACAGTAGGCTACGAGCAGTACTTC.

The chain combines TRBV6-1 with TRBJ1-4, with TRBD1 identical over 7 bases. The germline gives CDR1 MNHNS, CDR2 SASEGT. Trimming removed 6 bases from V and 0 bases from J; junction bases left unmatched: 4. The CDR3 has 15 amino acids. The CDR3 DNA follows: TGTGCCAGCAGAAGAACAGGGGCAACTAATGAAAAACTGTTTTTT. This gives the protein CASRRTGATNEKLFF.

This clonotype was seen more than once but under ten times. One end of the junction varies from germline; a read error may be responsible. The CDR3 region is CASSFGSSGDEKFF. The CDR3 nucleotides read TGTGCCAGCAGTTTCGGATCCTCGGGGGATGAGAAGTTCTTC. The chain joins TRBV12-3 or TRBV12-4 to TRBJ2-1; a possible D gene is TRBD2 (6 bases). The CDR3 covers 14 residues.

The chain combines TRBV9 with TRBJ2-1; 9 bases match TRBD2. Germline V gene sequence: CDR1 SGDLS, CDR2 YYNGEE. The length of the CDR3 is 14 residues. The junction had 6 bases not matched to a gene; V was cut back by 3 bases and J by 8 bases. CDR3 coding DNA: TGTGCCAGCAGCGCCAGAGCGGGAGGTGATGAGCAGTTCTTC. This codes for CASSARAGGDEQFF.

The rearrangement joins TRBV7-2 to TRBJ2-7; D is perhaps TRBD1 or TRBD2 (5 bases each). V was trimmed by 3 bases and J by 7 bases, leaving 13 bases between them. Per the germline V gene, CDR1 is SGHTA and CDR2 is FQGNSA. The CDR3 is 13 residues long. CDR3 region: CASSFDPREEQYF. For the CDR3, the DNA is TGTGCCAGCAGCTTCGACCCCAGGGAGGAGCAGTACTTC. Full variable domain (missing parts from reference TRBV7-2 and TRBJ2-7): GAGVSQSPSNKVTEKGKDVELRCDPISGHTALYWYRQSLGQGLEFLIYFQGNSAPDKSGLPSDRFSAERTGGSVSTLTIQRTQQEDSAVYLCASSFDPREEQYFGPGTRLTVT.

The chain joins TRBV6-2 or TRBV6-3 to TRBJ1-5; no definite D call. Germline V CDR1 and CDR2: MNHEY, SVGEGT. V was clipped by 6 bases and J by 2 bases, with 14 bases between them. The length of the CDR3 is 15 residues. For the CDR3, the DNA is TGTGCCAGCAGATACCACGCCCGCGGCAATCAGCCCCAGCATTTT. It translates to CASRYHARGNQPQHF.

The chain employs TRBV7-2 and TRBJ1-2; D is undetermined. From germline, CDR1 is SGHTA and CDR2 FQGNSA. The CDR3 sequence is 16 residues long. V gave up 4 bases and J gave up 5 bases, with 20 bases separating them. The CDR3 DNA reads TGTGCCAGCAGCTCAGGAGGTGTAGGGTCGTTTTATGGCTACACCTTC. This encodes CASSSGGVGSFYGYTF. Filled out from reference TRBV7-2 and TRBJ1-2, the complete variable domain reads GAGVSQSPSNKVTEKGKDVELRCDPISGHTALYWYRQSLGQGLEFLIYFQGNSAPDKSGLPSDRFSAERTGGSVSTLTIQRTQQEDSAVYLCASSSGGVGSFYGYTFGSGTRLTVV.